The sequence of this T cell receptor beta chain was determined in a study of T-cell reconstitution after alpha-beta-depleted transplantation in children. Germline CDR1 is SQVTM and CDR2 is ANQGSEA. The CDR3 runs 18 residues. V gave up 1 base and J gave up 0 bases, with 20 bases separating them. This clonotype occurred many times. Library preparation (for TCRbeta) was performed with unique molecular identifiers. MiXCR was run by TCRdb on the PCR reads, yielding one entry per CDR3 protein. The sample consists of 200,000 to 300,000 distinct CDR3 sequences, 12% of them appearing once. The V gene is TRBV29-1, the J gene TRBJ2-3; possible D gene TRBD2, 7 bases. The material was PBMCs from the stem cell graft donor, obtained from the stem cell graft. The TCR originated in a human donor who donated a stem cell graft to a child with acute lymphoblastic leukemia. In nucleotides, the CDR3 is TGCAGCGTTGAAGCTGGGGGCAGGGAGGGTCGGAGCACAGATACGCAGTATTTT. Translated: CSVEAGGREGRSTDTQYF.